The clone carrying this T cell receptor (beta chain) was counted ten times or more. What it binds is not known. The sequenced template was RNA, covering the TCR beta CDR3 region. The library came from an HTBI-primed first-round RT-PCR and a second-round multiplex PCR. TCRdb recomputed calls from the multiplex PCR reads with MiXCR, one row per CDR3 protein. The sample consists of 400,000 to 450,000 distinct CDR3 sequences, roughly 20% of them appearing once. In this cohort's terms, stable hyperthyroidism meant no ophthalmopathy by 18 months of follow-up. The PBMC fraction was derived from about 9.5 ml of fresh peripheral blood. The record originates from a study of Graves' ophthalmopathy and Graves' hyperthyroidism. General study points: Detected in blood as well were most expanded thyroid clonotypes with frequency above 0.001.

The clonotype originates from a woman aged 18-30 years with stable Graves' hyperthyroidism. Material: peripheral blood.

CDR3 in amino acids: CASSESGTGNYGYTF. The CDR3, as DNA: TGTGCCAGCAGTGAATCGGGGACAGGGAACTATGGCTACACCTTC. V and J are TRBV25-1 and TRBJ1-2, with TRBD1 identical over 9 bases. Trimming removed 1 base from V and 2 bases from J; junction bases left unmatched: 2. The germline V gene encodes CDR1 MGHDK and CDR2 SYGVNS. The CDR3 consists of 15 residues.